This T cell receptor (beta chain) derives from a study of T-cell reconstitution after alpha-beta-depleted transplantation in children. Unique molecular identifiers were incorporated into the prepared TCRbeta library. TCRdb itself ran the PCR reads through MiXCR, one entry per CDR3 protein. Of 750,000 to 950,000 distinct CDR3 sequences listed, about 16% are singletons. Study findings and constraints: The main origin of T-cell counts and diversity one year after transplant was newly produced T cells. In patients about two months after transplant, alpha-beta T cells reportedly arose from several hundred expanded graft clones.

V was cut by 7 bases and J by 8 bases, with 9 bases left in between. The CDR3 consists of 11 residues. The germline gives CDR1 MNHEY, CDR2 SVGEGT. This clonotype was counted between two and nine times. The antigen is unknown. J is TRBJ2-1 and V is TRBV6-2 or TRBV6-3, with D unresolved. This receptor was taken from a male patient younger than 18 who had a stem cell transplant for acute lymphoblastic leukemia, so the T cells may come from the graft donor. This specimen was PBMCs, mostly from graft donor cells, taken 360 days after TCRalphabeta/CD19-depleted stem cell transplant. DNA for the CDR3: TGTGCCAGCACCAATGGGTATGAGCAGTTCTTC. Protein product: CASTNGYEQFF.